Each of the 21 T cell receptor beta chains below was sequenced from the same sample in a study of prognosis after radiotherapy for stage I lung cancer. Multiplex PCR in two rounds served to amplify TCR beta CDR3 from genomic DNA. TRBV and TRBJ genes each had their own specific primers in first-round PCR. A single record per CDR3 protein comes from TCRdb applying MiXCR to the multiplex PCR reads. In the table there are approximately 23,000 distinct CDR3 sequences, about 37% of which are singletons. Source: PBMCs, taken before or after stereotactic body radiation therapy (not recorded which). The origin of the receptors is a donor over 45 with non-small cell lung cancer.

This clonotype was counted many times. CDR3 protein: CASSTLGEETQYF. CDR3 coding DNA: TGTGCCAGTAGCACACTAGGGGAAGAGACCCAGTACTTC. The chain employs TRBV19 and TRBJ2-5, with D perhaps being TRBD1 or TRBD2 (5 bases each). The CDR3 extends over 13 amino acids. The germline V gene has CDR1 LNHDA and CDR2 SQIVND (reference sequence). Trimming pared 6 bases from V and 3 bases from J, leaving 11 bases between.

Only one count was recorded for this clonotype. A read error may account for a junction end that differs from germline. The chain uses TRBV20-1 and TRBJ1-2; the match to TRBD1 covers 7 bases. Germline CDR1 DFQATT, CDR2 SNEGSKA (reference sequence). The CDR3 sequence is 14 residues long. The CDR3 loop is CSAEPRTGIYCYTF. The DNA for the CDR3 is TGCAGTGCCGAACCTAGGACAGGTATCTATTGCTACACCTTC.

This clonotype occurred many times. The CDR3 loop is CASGRTSSSTDTQYF. CDR3 in DNA: TGCGCCAGCGGTCGGACTAGCAGCAGCACAGATACGCAGTATTTT. The chain couples TRBV5-1 to TRBJ2-3, with TRBD2 identical over 8 bases. The CDR3 sequence is 15 residues long. Germline V lookup: CDR1 SGHRS, CDR2 YFSETQ. V was clipped by 7 bases and J by 0 bases; unmatched bases: 7.

In the case of this clonotype: A much larger clone differs from this one at a single base, so this may be a read error. The V gene is TRBV5-1, the J gene TRBJ2-5; no clear D. Germline V CDR1 and CDR2: SGHRS, YFSETQ. The length of the CDR3 is 16 residues. V lost 0 bases and J lost 2, with 14 bases in between. The CDR3 DNA sequence: TGCGCCAGCAGCTTGGCCCAGGTGGCCTTTCAAGAGACCCAGTACTTC. Residues: CASSLAQVAFQETQYF.

The chain recombines TRBV6-4 with TRBJ2-3; 10 positions agree with TRBD2. The CDR3 length is 17 residues. Looked up from germline, CDR1 is MRHNA and CDR2 is SNTAGT. The CDR3 nucleotides read TGTGTCCCCTCGTGGCTAGCGGGAGAGGGAGGAACAGATAAGAAGTATTTT. Translating it yields CVPSWLAGEGGTDKKYF.

This clonotype was counted at least ten times. This rearrangement joins TRBV6-5 to TRBJ1-5; D is ambiguous. Germline assignment: CDR1 MNHEY and CDR2 SVGAGI. The CDR3 totals 14 residues. Trimming took off 1 base at V and 10 bases at J, with 14 bases between the two ends. The CDR3 nucleotides are TGTGCCAGCAGTTACTTTAGACCCCCAAGCCCCCAGCATTTT. It specifies CASSYFRPPSPQHF.

In this sample, this clonotype turned up many times. The chain couples TRBV10-2 to TRBJ2-7; D could derive from TRBD1 or TRBD2 (5 bases each). The CDR3 contains 13 residues. Germline V gives CDR1 WSHSY, CDR2 SAAADI. V was shortened by 7 bases and J by 0 bases, with 10 bases between the two germline ends. The chain's CDR3 is CASTGASSYEQYF. CDR3 DNA sequence: TGCGCCAGCACCGGGGCGAGCTCCTACGAGCAGTACTTC.

Regarding this clonotype: A read error may be the cause here, since a much bigger clone is one base away. The gene calls are TRBV6-9 and TRBJ1-1; possible D gene TRBD1, 6 bases. V was pared by 3 bases and J by 1 base, with 15 bases between. This CDR3 is built from 16 residues. Germline assignment: CDR1 MNHGY and CDR2 SVAAGI. The CDR3 protein is CASSYSRQVRNTEAFF. The CDR3 DNA is TGTGCCAGCAGTTACTCAAGACAGGTCCGGAACACTGAAGCTTTCTTT.

This clonotype was seen repeatedly, ten times or more. CDR3 sequence (DNA): TGCGCCAGCAGCCACCCGGGACGGAACACTGAAGCTTTCTTT. Amino acid sequence: CASSHPGRNTEAFF. The chain carries TRBV4-1 and TRBJ1-1, with a tentative D call TRBD1 (5 bases). Trimming removed 3 bases from V and 1 base from J, with 9 bases in between. The CDR3 contains 14 residues. Germline values: CDR1 MGHRA, CDR2 YSYEKL.

This chain joins TRBV20-1 and TRBJ2-3, with 7 bases matching TRBD2. The V and J ends lost 1 base and 3 bases, in that order; junction bases with no gene match: 4. Germline assignment: CDR1 DFQATT and CDR2 SNEGSKA (reference sequence). The CDR3 totals 14 residues. The CDR3 reads CSARGTSVTDTQYF. CDR3 nucleotides: TGCAGTGCTAGAGGTACTAGCGTAACAGATACGCAGTATTTT.

The chain is built from TRBV15 and TRBJ2-2; D is undetermined. Germline CDR1 is LNHNV and CDR2 is YYDKDF (reference sequence). Trimming removed 2 bases at V and 6 bases at J, with 19 bases between. The length of the CDR3 is 17 residues. CDR3: CATSRFWGGEEAGELFF. CDR3 in DNA: TGTGCCACCAGCAGATTTTGGGGTGGTGAGGAAGCCGGGGAGCTGTTTTTT. Full variable domain (outside the CDR3, taken from reference TRBV15 and TRBJ2-2): DAMVIQNPRYQVTQFGKPVTLSCSQTLNHNVMYWYQQKSSQAPKLLFHYYDKDFNNEADTPDNFQSRRPNTSFCFLDIRSPGLGDTAMYLCATSRFWGGEEAGELFFGEGSRLTVL.

This clonotype was seen many times. The rearrangement uses TRBV19 and TRBJ2-1; D remains ambiguous. V was pared by 7 bases and J by 8 bases, with 9 bases between. CDR1 and CDR2 from the germline V gene are LNHDA and SQIVND (reference sequence). The CDR3 is 11 residues long. Written as DNA, the CDR3 is TGTGCCAGTAACCAGTTTGATGAGCAGTTCTTC. Translating it yields CASNQFDEQFF. The whole variable domain, remainder taken from reference TRBV19 and TRBJ2-1, is DGGITQSPKYLFRKEGQNVTLSCEQNLNHDAMYWYRQDPGQGLRLIYYSQIVNDFQKGDIAEGYSVSREKKESFPLTVTSAQKNPTAFYLCASNQFDEQFFGPGTRLTVL.

Remarks on this clonotype: The junction does not match germline at one end; this may be a read error. The CDR3 here is CASSLGTSGRPTGELLF. For the CDR3, the DNA is TGTGCCAGCAGCTTGGGGACTAGCGGGAGGCCCACCGGGGAGCTGCTTTTT. The chain uses TRBV11-2 and TRBJ2-2, with TRBD2 matching 15 bases. This CDR3 has 17 amino acids. Germline V gene data show CDR1 as SGHAT and CDR2 as FQNNGV.

Regarding this clonotype: A far larger clone is off by one base, so a read error is likely. V and J are TRBV7-2 and TRBJ2-1; 7 bases line up with TRBD2. The germline V gene encodes CDR1 SGHTA and CDR2 FQGNSA. The CDR3 consists of 15 residues. The ends lost 5 bases at V and 5 bases at J; junction bases unmatched: 9. CDR3 in DNA: TGTGCCAGCAGCACCGGGAGGTCCATCGACAATGAGCAGTTCTTC. It is translated as CASSTGRSIDNEQFF. The variable domain in full, with the rest retrieved from reference TRBV7-2 and TRBJ2-1, is GAGVSQSPSNKVTEKGKDVELRCDPISGHTALYWYRQSLGQGLEFLIYFQGNSAPDKSGLPSDRFSAERTGGSVSTLTIQRTQQEDSAVYLCASSTGRSIDNEQFFGPGTRLTVL.

This clonotype was recorded many times. This chain uses TRBV6-5 with TRBJ2-7; 8 nucleotides agree with TRBD2. This CDR3 has 15 residues. The trim removed 2 bases at V and 6 bases at J, leaving 9 bases unmatched. Germline V gene sequence: CDR1 MNHEY, CDR2 SVGAGI. The CDR3 loop reads CASSYGAGVIGEQYF. The DNA of the CDR3 is TGTGCCAGCAGTTACGGAGCGGGAGTTATCGGCGAGCAGTACTTC.

Ten or more counts support this clonotype. The chain carries TRBV18 and TRBJ1-3; D possibly corresponds to TRBD1 (6 bases). The germline gives CDR1 KGHSH, CDR2 LQKENI. Between the trimmed V and J ends, which lost 2 bases and 0 bases, there was a span of 14 bases. This CDR3 has 17 residues. The CDR3 region is CASSPSAGGSSGNTIYF. CDR3 sequence (DNA): TGTGCCAGCTCACCAAGTGCTGGGGGCAGCTCTGGAAACACCATATATTTT.

This clonotype was seen a single time. Possible read error: a much larger clone is one base away. The rearrangement joins TRBV5-4 to TRBJ2-1; 7 bases are a match to TRBD1. The CDR3 has 14 residues. CDR1 and CDR2 from the germline V gene are SGHNT and YYREEE (reference sequence). The CDR3 region has the DNA TGTGCCAGCAGCTTGACAGGGGCCTACAATGATCAGTTCTTC. Amino acids: CASSLTGAYNDQFF.

Remarks on this clonotype: Sequence at one end of the junction differs from germline and may be a read error. The J gene is TRBJ2-2, the V gene TRBV6-1, with TRBD2 as a possible D gene (5 bases). Germline assignment: CDR1 MNHNS and CDR2 SASEGT. The CDR3 is made up of 18 amino acids. CDR3 residues: CASSHRQCFHSNTGELFF. CDR3 coding DNA: TGTGCCAGCAGCCACCGGCAATGCTTTCACTCGAACACCGGGGAGCTTTTTTTT.

Details on this clonotype: One end of the junction fails to match germline, which may point to a read error. The J gene is TRBJ1-3, the V gene TRBV11-3; 9 nucleotides match TRBD1. CDR3 size: 16 residues. In germline, CDR1 is SGHNT, CDR2 YENEEA. In nucleotides, the CDR3 is TGTGCCAGCAGCTCGGGACAGGGCGCCTCTGTAAACACCATATATTTT. Protein sequence: CASSSGQGASVNTIYF.

As concerns this clonotype: Possible read error: a much larger clone is one base away. The chain links TRBV5-8 to TRBJ2-5; D is undetermined. The CDR3 extends over 15 amino acids. Germline V CDR1 and CDR2: SGHTS, YDEGEE. Trimming stripped 7 bases from V and 0 bases from J, with 16 bases between. This chain's CDR3 is CASYNPETDQETQYF. CDR3 bases: TGTGCCAGCTACAACCCCGAGACGGACCAAGAGACCCAGTACTTC.

The sample holds many counts of this clonotype. The gene calls are TRBV20-1 and TRBJ2-5, with D possibly TRBD1 on 5 matching bases. CDR3 length: 12 residues. V was trimmed by 6 bases and J by 9 bases, leaving 17 bases between them. From germline, CDR1 is DFQATT and CDR2 SNEGSKA (reference sequence). The chain's CDR3 is CSATYRSRAQYF. CDR3 nucleotides: TGCAGTGCAACATACCGGTCCAGGGCCCAGTACTTC.